This TCR beta chain was documented in a study of blood T cell repertoires in COVID-19. Across the study: The United States, Italy and Spain supplied acute and convalescent COVID-19 samples. From T cells, B-cell-depleted T cells, or PBMCs came the material, which was cDNA or gDNA.

In the authors' workflow: Reference gene primers were amplified, and this amplification served to estimate nucleated cell counts. Assay used: immunoSEQ multiplex PCR; TCRdb lists only in-frame clones, some missing. V, J and clone size reflect that table, while D and trimming were determined from the DNA. The sample shows approximately 230,000 clones, 88% of them seen only once. The V gene's germline CDR1 is SQVTM and CDR2 ANQGSEA. V lost 2 bases and J 7 bases, leaving 11 bases between the germline ends. This CDR3 has 13 residues. The chain links TRBV29-1 to TRBJ1-4; D possibly corresponds to TRBD1 (5 bases). The sequenced sample consisted of peripheral blood. The TCR originated in a man older than 75 with acute or convalescent COVID-19. Here the CDR3 DNA reads TGCAGCGTTGAAAAGGGGATGGGTGAAAAACTGTTTTTT. Protein sequence: CSVEKGMGEKLFF. Full variable domain (remainder filled in from reference TRBV29-1 and TRBJ1-4): SAVISQKPSRDICQRGTSLTIQCQVDSQVTMMFWYRQQPGQSLTLIATANQGSEATYESGFVIDKFPISRPNLTFSTLTVSNMSPEDSSIYLCSVEKGMGEKLFFGSGTQLSVL.